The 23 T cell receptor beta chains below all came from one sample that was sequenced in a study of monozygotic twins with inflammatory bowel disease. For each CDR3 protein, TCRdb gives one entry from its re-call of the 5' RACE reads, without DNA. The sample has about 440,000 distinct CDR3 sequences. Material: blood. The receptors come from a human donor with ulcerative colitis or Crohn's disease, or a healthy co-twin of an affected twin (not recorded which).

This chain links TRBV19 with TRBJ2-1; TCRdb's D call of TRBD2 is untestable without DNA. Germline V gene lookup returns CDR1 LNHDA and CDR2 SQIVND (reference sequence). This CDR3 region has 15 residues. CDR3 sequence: CASSITREIYNEQFF.

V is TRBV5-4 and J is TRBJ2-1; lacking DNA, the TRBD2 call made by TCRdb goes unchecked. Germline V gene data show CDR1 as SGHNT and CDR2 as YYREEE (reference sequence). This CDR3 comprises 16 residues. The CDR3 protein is CASTLRGTEGGNEQFF.

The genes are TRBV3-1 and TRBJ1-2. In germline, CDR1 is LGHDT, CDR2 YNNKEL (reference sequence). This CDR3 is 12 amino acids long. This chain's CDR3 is CASSQGLGGYTF.

The CDR3 is CASSSRTGGYRTEAFF. V and J are TRBV6-5 and TRBJ1-1; TCRdb reports TRBD1, a call that lacks DNA to check it against. The CDR3 has 16 amino acids. Germline loops: CDR1 MNHEY, CDR2 SVGAGI.

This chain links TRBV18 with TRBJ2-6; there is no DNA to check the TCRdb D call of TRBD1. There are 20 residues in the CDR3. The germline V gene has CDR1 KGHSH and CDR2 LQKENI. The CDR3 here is CASSPRATGGAVSGANVLTF.

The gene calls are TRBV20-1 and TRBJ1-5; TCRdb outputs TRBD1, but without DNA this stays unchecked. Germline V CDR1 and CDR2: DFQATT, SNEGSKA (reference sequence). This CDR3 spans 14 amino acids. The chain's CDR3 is CSAGGTGRNQPQHF.

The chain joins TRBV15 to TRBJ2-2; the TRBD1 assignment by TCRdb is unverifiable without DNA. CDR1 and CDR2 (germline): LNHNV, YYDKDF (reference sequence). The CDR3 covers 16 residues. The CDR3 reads CATSRGVRGNAGELFF.

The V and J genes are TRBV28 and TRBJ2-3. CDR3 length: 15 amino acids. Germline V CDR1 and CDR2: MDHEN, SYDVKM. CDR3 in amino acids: CASSLNGNLRDTQYF.

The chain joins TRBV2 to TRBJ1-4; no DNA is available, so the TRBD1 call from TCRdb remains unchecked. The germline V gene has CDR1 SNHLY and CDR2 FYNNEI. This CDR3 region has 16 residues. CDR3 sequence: CASSEFGTGFNEKLFF.

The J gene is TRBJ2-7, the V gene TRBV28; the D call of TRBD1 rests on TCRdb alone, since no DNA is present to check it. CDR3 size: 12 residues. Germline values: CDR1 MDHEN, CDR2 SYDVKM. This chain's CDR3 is CASRRGQYEQYF.

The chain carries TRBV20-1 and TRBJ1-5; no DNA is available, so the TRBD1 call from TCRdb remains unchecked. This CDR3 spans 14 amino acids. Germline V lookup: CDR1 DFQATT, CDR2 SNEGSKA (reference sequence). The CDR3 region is CSARPDRGSGPQHF.

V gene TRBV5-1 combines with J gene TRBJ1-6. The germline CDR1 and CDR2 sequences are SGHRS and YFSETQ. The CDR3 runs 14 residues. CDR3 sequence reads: CASSLAGENSPLHF.

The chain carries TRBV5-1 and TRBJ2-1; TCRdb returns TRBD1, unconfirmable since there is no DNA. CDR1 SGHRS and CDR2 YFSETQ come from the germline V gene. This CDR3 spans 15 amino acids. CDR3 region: CASSLNGGGMDEQFF.

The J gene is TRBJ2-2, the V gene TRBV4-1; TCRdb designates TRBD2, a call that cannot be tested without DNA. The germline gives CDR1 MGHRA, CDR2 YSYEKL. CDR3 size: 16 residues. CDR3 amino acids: CASSLTGQRDTGELFF.

This chain's CDR3 is CASSAVTGQGEAFF. The gene calls are TRBV5-4 and TRBJ1-1; TCRdb calls TRBD1, which cannot be checked without DNA. The CDR3 loop spans 14 amino acids. Germline V gives CDR1 SGHNT, CDR2 YYREEE (reference sequence).

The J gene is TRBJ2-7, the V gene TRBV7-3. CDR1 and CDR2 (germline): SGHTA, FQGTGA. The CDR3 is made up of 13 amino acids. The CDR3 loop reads CASSLQQAYEQYF.

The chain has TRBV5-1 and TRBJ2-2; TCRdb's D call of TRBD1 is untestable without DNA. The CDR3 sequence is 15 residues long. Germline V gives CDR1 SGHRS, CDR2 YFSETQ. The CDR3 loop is CASSLNQGNTGELFF.

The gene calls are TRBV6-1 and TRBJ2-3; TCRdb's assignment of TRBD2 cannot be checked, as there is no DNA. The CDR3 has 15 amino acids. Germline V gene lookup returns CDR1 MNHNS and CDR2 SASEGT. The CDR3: CATARLAGFADTQYF.

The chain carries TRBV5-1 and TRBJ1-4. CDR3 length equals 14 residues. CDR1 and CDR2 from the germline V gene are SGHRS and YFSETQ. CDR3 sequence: CASSPNRDEEKLFF.

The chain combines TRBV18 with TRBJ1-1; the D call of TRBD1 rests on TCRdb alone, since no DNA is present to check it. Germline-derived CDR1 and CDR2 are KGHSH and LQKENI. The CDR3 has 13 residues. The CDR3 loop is CASSPGDSLEAFF.

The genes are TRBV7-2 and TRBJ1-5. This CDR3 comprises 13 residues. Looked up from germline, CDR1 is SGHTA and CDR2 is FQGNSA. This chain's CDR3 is CASSLARDQPQHF.

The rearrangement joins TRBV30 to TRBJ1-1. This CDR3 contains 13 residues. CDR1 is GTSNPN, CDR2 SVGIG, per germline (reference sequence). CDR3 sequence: CAWTSDGWAEAFF.

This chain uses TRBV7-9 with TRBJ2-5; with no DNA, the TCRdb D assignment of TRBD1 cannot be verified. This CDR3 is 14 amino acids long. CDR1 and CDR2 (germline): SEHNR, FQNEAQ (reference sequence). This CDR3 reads CASTRDRNQETQYF.